Listed below are T cell receptor beta chains from one sample, sequenced in a study of blood T cells in healthy people across ages. MiXCR was run by TCRdb on the 5' RACE reads, yielding one entry per CDR3 protein. The sample has 800,000 to 1,300,000 distinct CDR3 sequences, around 25% seen once. This sample was shared with a second study, whose subject was T cells of mothers and their children.

Source material: blood. These TCRs come from a girl aged 2-10 years in good health. The conserved cysteine and the conserved F or W are not part of the CDR3 here. Expanded clones are given a class, and other clones once, few, many or no size at all.

clone size,V gene,CDR3 protein
few,TRBV29-1,SVGGQGPGTEAF
few,TRBV7-2,ASSPFGGSYNNEQY
.,TRBV29-1,SVNGRSFNEQF
few,TRBV12-3/TRBV12-4,ASTRSTGELF
few,TRBV4-3,ASSQALAGDYYEQF
.,TRBV20-1,SARAPGSRFLETQY
.,TRBV7-2,ASSFNQGDEQF
.,TRBV9,ASSPTESYEVWGDTQY
few,TRBV2,ASSDKQYNEQF
.,TRBV28,ASSLMGGNEKLF
few,TRBV11-1,ASSLATTRETQY
few,TRBV25-1,ASSPGLFSTDTQY
.,TRBV20-1,SAPGTSGHYEQY
.,TRBV3-1,ASGGAYYNSPLH
.,TRBV27,ASSSLLVRVNEQF
few,TRBV7-9,ASSLSRFGERGHEQY
.,TRBV6-5,ASSLLFGTSTYGYT
.,TRBV6-8,ASSTRTGRNYGYT
few,TRBV29-1,SVMGQRSSYEQY
few,TRBV4-1,ASRGASGGTDTQY
few,TRBV15,ATSRGSETQY
many,TRBV7-3,ASSLGGGSYNEQF
few,TRBV15,ATSRDYFNEQF
.,TRBV5-1,ASRKPTGENYNEQF
.,TRBV4-1,ASSQESQGLWYEQY
.,TRBV2,AIRNPLAGGCNEQF
.,TRBV5-5,ASSLILVNEQF
many,TRBV7-3,ASSLYPGPGETQY
.,TRBV4-2,ASSQDHNSGRAGELF
.,TRBV13,ASSLNRGLEETQY
.,TRBV29-1,SVEDGQSNTGELF
.,TRBV12-3/TRBV12-4,ASSLSRGAGYNEQF
.,TRBV5-1,ASRLAGLYEQY
many,TRBV12-3/TRBV12-4,ASTTSVSTDTQY
.,TRBV6-2/TRBV6-3,ASNIDPDRVQY
few,TRBV2,ACSPGGLGAETQY
.,TRBV5-5,ASSLWGFQGWTEAF
few,TRBV7-9,ASSLLQGNTEAF
.,TRBV19,ASSIGKSGRANEQF
few,TRBV14,ASSPLLGSSNEQF
.,TRBV5-1,ASSWNYNEQF
.,TRBV7-9,ASSLQGTDGYT
.,TRBV6-2/TRBV6-3,ASTQTQGPTMRQF
.,TRBV29-1,SASGGPSGNTIY
few,TRBV6-1,ASSDGAGLAQY
.,TRBV20-1,SARDSQTQH
few,TRBV11-1,ASSFSDPNTEAF
few,TRBV29-1,SVLGNMGRGSYNEQF
.,TRBV7-7,ASSLEGAYDEQF
few,TRBV12-3/TRBV12-4,ASGGPGQKLF
.,TRBV7-9,ASSPASYNEQF
few,TRBV6-1,ASSEPGGVDTQY
few,TRBV7-2,ASSLDGAGETQH
.,TRBV5-6,ASSSGSPLH
.,TRBV6-1,ASSDNPGGSRGYT